The entry below gives a single T cell receptor beta chain sequence along with its context. In the original workflow: Researchers report that nucleated cell counts were estimated from reference gene primer amplification. Clones were sequenced by immunoSEQ multiplex PCR, and TCRdb holds only the in-frame ones, with some missing. V and J calls plus clone size are reproduced from that table; the DNA served to infer D and trimming. The sample lists 150,000 to 200,000 clones; 70% to 85% were seen once. Trimming took 6 bases from V and 1 from J; bases not matched to a gene: 0. Germline V gene data show CDR1 as SGHAT and CDR2 as FQNNGV. CDR3 length equals 13 residues. The sample belongs to a study of blood T cell repertoires in COVID-19. About the research overall: COVID-19 samples collected from the United States, Italy and Spain covered acute and convalescent phases. Sources were T cells, B-cell-depleted T cells, or PBMCs; the material itself was cDNA or gDNA.

The sequence was obtained from a woman older than 75 with acute or convalescent COVID-19. Input material: peripheral blood. The chain combines TRBV11-2 with TRBJ2-1; 7 bases are a match to TRBD2. In nucleotides, the CDR3 is TGTGCCAGCAGACTAGCGTCCTACAATGAGCAGTTCTTC. It codes for CASRLASYNEQFF.